These T cell receptor beta chains were read from a single sample in a study of T-cell reconstitution after alpha-beta-depleted transplantation in children. TCRdb analysed the PCR reads with MiXCR anew, one entry per CDR3 protein. The table lists 200,000 to 300,000 distinct CDR3 sequences, over 20% of them singletons, with 2% to 3% in the top ten. The sample consisted of PBMCs, taken before TCRalphabeta/CD19-depleted stem cell transplant. The receptors derive from a girl aged 2-10 years with Fanconi anemia, due to receive a stem cell transplant. Both conserved end residues are part of each CDR3. The D gene is left open where the match is weak. For some rows the clone size is stated as once, few or many, or as a class when expanded; others skip it.

>13|TRBJ1-2|few|TRBV29-1|.
CSVARGGNYGYTF
TGCAGCGTTGCCCGGGGAGGGAACTATGGCTACACCTTC
>15|TRBJ2-1|many|TRBV15|.
CATSRLGGSYNEQFF
TGTGCCACCAGCAGGCTCGGCGGCTCCTACAATGAGCAGTTCTTC
>14|TRBJ2-5|few|TRBV29-1|.
CSVGFDSVGETQYF
TGCAGCGTTGGTTTTGATAGCGTTGGAGAGACCCAGTACTTC
>14|TRBJ2-7|.|TRBV7-6|.
CASSLFGDPYEQYF
TGTGCCAGCAGCTTATTTGGGGACCCCTACGAGCAGTACTTC
>13|TRBJ2-5|.|TRBV29-1|.
CSVDTGIQETQYF
TGCAGCGTTGACACAGGGATCCAAGAGACCCAGTACTTC
>15|TRBJ2-3|many|TRBV29-1|.
CSVDWGRASTDTQYF
TGCAGCGTTGACTGGGGGCGTGCTAGCACAGATACGCAGTATTTT
>15|TRBJ2-7|many|TRBV5-1|.
CASSKGDGSSYEQYF
TGCGCCAGCAGTAAAGGGGACGGAAGCTCCTACGAGCAGTACTTC
>15|TRBJ1-2|.|TRBV29-1|.
CSVEDPKGARSGYTF
TGCAGCGTTGAAGATCCCAAAGGTGCTCGGTCCGGCTACACCTTC
>13|TRBJ2-3|.|TRBV29-1|.
CSAVPGVTDTQYF
TGCAGCGCCGTTCCAGGGGTCACAGATACGCAGTATTTT
>16|TRBJ1-6|many|TRBV2|.
CASRSVTVSYNSPLHF
TGTGCCAGCAGGTCGGTGACAGTTTCCTATAATTCACCCCTCCACTTT
>16|TRBJ2-7|.|TRBV5-1|TRBD2
CASSLGGLADLYEQYF
TGCGCCAGCAGCTTGGGAGGACTAGCGGACCTCTACGAGCAGTACTTC
>13|TRBJ1-1|many|TRBV29-1|.
CSVERLLNTEAFF
TGCAGCGTTGAGAGGCTCCTGAACACTGAAGCTTTCTTT
>16|TRBJ1-4|.|TRBV7-9|.
CASSKPKSLADEKLFF
TGTGCCAGCAGCAAACCAAAAAGCTTGGCGGATGAAAAACTGTTTTTT
>16|TRBJ2-2|many|TRBV7-2|TRBD2
CASSLTSGGNTGELFF
TGTGCCAGCAGCTTGACTAGCGGGGGGAACACCGGGGAGCTGTTTTTT
>15|TRBJ2-7|.|TRBV18|.
CASSPLVVQKYEQYF
TGTGCCAGCTCACCACTGGTCGTCCAAAAGTACGAGCAGTACTTC
>11|TRBJ1-1|.|TRBV29-1|.
CSAALSTEAFF
TGCAGCGCTGCCCTGAGCACTGAAGCTTTCTTT
>15|TRBJ2-1|few|TRBV20-1|TRBD2
CSALTSGWTYNEQFF
TGCAGTGCACTTACTAGCGGGTGGACCTACAATGAGCAGTTCTTC
>14|TRBJ1-5|.|TRBV20-1|.
CSARRDLSNQPQHF
TGCAGTGCTAGGAGGGACTTGAGCAATCAGCCCCAGCATTTT
>15|TRBJ2-7|.|TRBV20-1|TRBD1
CSAEMGTGIGYEQYF
TGCAGTGCCGAGATGGGGACAGGGATAGGATACGAGCAGTACTTC
>16|TRBJ2-1|few|TRBV28|.
CASTEERVSSYNEQFF
TGTGCCAGCACCGAGGAACGGGTTAGCTCCTACAATGAGCAGTTCTTC
>13|TRBJ2-3|.|TRBV20-1|TRBD1
CSVGTGSTDTQYF
TGCAGTGTTGGGACAGGTAGCACAGATACGCAGTATTTT
>13|TRBJ2-7|many|TRBV12-3/TRBV12-4|TRBD1
CASRGQGSYEQYF
TGTGCCAGCAGGGGACAGGGGTCCTACGAGCAGTACTTC
>18|TRBJ2-7|.|TRBV4-1|.
CASSQVLGVVEHGYEQYF
TGCGCCAGCAGCCAAGTCCTTGGGGTAGTTGAACATGGGTACGAGCAGTACTTC
>13|TRBJ2-7|many|TRBV6-6|.
CASSYMGSYEQYF
TGTGCCAGCAGTTACATGGGTTCCTACGAGCAGTACTTC
>15|TRBJ2-1|few|TRBV7-3|.
CASSLSVSSYNEQFF
TGTGCCAGCAGCTTATCGGTTAGCAGTTACAATGAGCAGTTCTTC
>18|TRBJ2-1|many|TRBV29-1|TRBD2
CSVEGWLAGGVFYNEQFF
TGCAGCGTTGAAGGGTGGCTAGCGGGGGGGGTATTCTACAATGAGCAGTTCTTC
>14|TRBJ2-1|few|TRBV5-1|.
CASSLVRRTNEQFF
TGCGCCAGCAGCTTGGTACGGAGGACCAATGAGCAGTTCTTC
>15|TRBJ1-2|.|TRBV7-8|.
CASSPTDRLAYGYTF
TGTGCCAGCAGCCCTACAGACCGTTTAGCCTATGGCTACACCTTC
>16|TRBJ2-1|few|TRBV10-2|.
CASSESWGTHGDEQFF
TGCGCCAGCAGTGAATCGTGGGGGACACACGGGGATGAGCAGTTCTTC
>12|TRBJ2-1|.|TRBV29-1|.
CSVRLPKVEQFF
TGCAGCGTTCGTCTTCCTAAAGTCGAGCAGTTCTTC
>15|TRBJ2-5|many|TRBV12-3/TRBV12-4|.
CASSSTQGLQETQYF
TGTGCCAGCAGTTCCACTCAAGGGCTCCAAGAGACCCAGTACTTC
>13|TRBJ2-3|few|TRBV7-6|.
CASSLVYTDTQYF
TGTGCCAGCAGCTTAGTCTATACAGATACGCAGTATTTT
>16|TRBJ2-1|.|TRBV10-3|TRBD2
CAIKRHGLAPNNEQFF
TGTGCCATCAAGCGCCACGGACTAGCGCCGAACAATGAGCAGTTCTTC
>15|TRBJ2-7|many|TRBV27|.
CASSVEGTPYYEQYF
TGTGCCAGCAGTGTTGAGGGGACACCTTACTACGAGCAGTACTTC
>16|TRBJ2-7|many|TRBV5-1|TRBD2
CASSLGLAGYTYEQYF
TGCGCCAGCAGTTTGGGACTAGCGGGTTACACCTACGAGCAGTACTTC
>15|TRBJ1-1|.|TRBV6-4|.
CASSETHNRNTEAFF
TGTGCCAGCAGTGAAACACACAATCGGAACACTGAAGCTTTCTTT
>16|TRBJ2-7|.|TRBV6-9|TRBD2
CASHGGWEWAPYEQYF
TGTGCCAGCCACGGGGGGTGGGAGTGGGCGCCCTACGAGCAGTACTTC
>14|TRBJ1-1|many|TRBV29-1|.
CSVALKVKNTEAFF
TGCAGCGTTGCCCTGAAGGTTAAGAACACTGAAGCTTTCTTT
>16|TRBJ2-7|many|TRBV20-1|TRBD2
CSATGTSGSRGGEQYF
TGCAGTGCTACCGGGACTAGCGGGAGCCGCGGAGGCGAGCAGTACTTC
>15|TRBJ1-2|few|TRBV5-1|TRBD1
CASTLRTGDGYGYTF
TGCGCCAGCACCTTACGGACAGGGGATGGCTATGGCTACACCTTC
>14|TRBJ2-3|.|TRBV2|.
CASDRDFITDTQYF
TGTGCCAGCGACCGGGACTTTATCACAGATACGCAGTATTTT
>13|TRBJ2-1|many|TRBV10-3|.
CAISEPSYNEQFF
TGTGCCATCAGTGAGCCCTCCTACAATGAGCAGTTCTTC
>15|TRBJ2-1|many|TRBV20-1|TRBD2
CSARNIAGAYNEQFF
TGCAGTGCTAGAAATATAGCGGGAGCCTACAATGAGCAGTTCTTC
>17|TRBJ2-7|.|TRBV18|.
CASSPRAGRSTGLEQYF
TGTGCCAGCTCACCAAGGGCGGGACGGTCTACGGGGTTGGAGCAGTACTTC
>14|TRBJ2-5|.|TRBV6-4|.
CASSERGGQETQYF
TGTGCCAGCAGTGAGAGAGGGGGCCAAGAGACCCAGTACTTC